The 29 T cell receptor beta chains presented below share a single source sample, sequenced in a study of blood T cell repertoires in COVID-19. Profiled with immunoSEQ multiplex PCR; TCRdb holds only in-frame clones, not every one. The sample consists of 100,000 to 110,000 clones, about 90% of them appearing once. Input material: peripheral blood. Every receptor here comes from a young man in a cohort sampled during active COVID-19.

This sequence joins TRBV3-1 (or the pseudogene TRBV3-2) and TRBJ2-5, with 8 positions matching TRBD2. V lost 4 bases to trimming and J lost 3 bases; unmatched junction nucleotides: 1. The CDR3 consists of 13 residues. CDR1 is LGHDT and CDR2 is YNNKEL in the germline V gene (reference sequence). The CDR3 here is CASSLGREETQYF. CDR3 sequence (DNA): TGTGCCAGCAGCCTCGGGAGGGAAGAGACCCAGTACTTC.

There are a few counts of this clone. V usage is TRBV9 and J usage is TRBJ2-5; a weak D match, TRBD1 (6 bases). Trimming removed 2 bases at V and 4 bases at J, with 9 bases between. This CDR3 comprises 13 residues. Germline V gene lookup returns CDR1 SGDLS and CDR2 YYNGEE. The CDR3 nucleotides read TGTGCCAGCAGCGTCACAGGGAGAGAGACCCAGTACTTC. Translated: CASSVTGRETQYF.

This chain joins TRBV7-9 and TRBJ2-2; 9 positions agree with TRBD1. V gave up 5 bases and J gave up 3 bases; unmatched junction bases: 4. Germline CDR1 reads SEHNR; CDR2 reads FQNEAQ (reference sequence). This CDR3 is built from 15 residues. CDR3 loop: CASSEGQGDTGELFF. The CDR3 DNA reads TGTGCCAGCAGCGAGGGACAGGGTGACACCGGGGAGCTGTTTTTT.

The chain couples TRBV5-6 to TRBJ1-1, with TRBD1 matching over 10 bases. The V gene's germline CDR1 is SGHDT and CDR2 YYEEEE. V was pared by 0 bases and J by 7 bases, with 6 bases of the junction left unmatched. This CDR3 has 15 amino acids. CDR3 bases: TGTGCCAGCAGCTTGGATGGGACAGGGGTTGGTGAAGCTTTCTTT. This codes for CASSLDGTGVGEAFF.

The chain carries TRBV18 and TRBJ2-1; tentative D call: TRBD2 (6 bases). Germline V lookup: CDR1 KGHSH, CDR2 LQKENI. The CDR3 is 15 amino acids. The ends were cut back, 3 bases at V and 6 bases at J, with 15 bases in the middle. Here the CDR3 DNA reads TGTGCCAGCTCACCGGACCTCCGGGGGTCCAATGAGCAGTTCTTC. It translates to CASSPDLRGSNEQFF.

The chain carries TRBV2 and TRBJ2-5; TRBD2 matches 13 bases. The CDR3 has 17 amino acids. Germline trimming cut 6 bases from V and 2 bases from J; bases unmatched to any gene: 9. Per germline, CDR1 SNHLY and CDR2 FYNNEI. CDR3 amino acids: CASRAPGLAGVQETQYF. The CDR3 bases are TGTGCCAGCAGGGCGCCCGGACTAGCGGGGGTTCAAGAGACCCAGTACTTC.

The rearrangement uses TRBV6-5 and TRBJ1-3; D is unclear. The ends were cut back, 8 bases at V and 2 bases at J, with 4 bases in the middle. Germline V gives CDR1 MNHEY, CDR2 SVGAGI. The CDR3 spans 11 residues. CDR3 in DNA: TGTGCCAGCTCCGCTGGAAACACCATATATTTT. This encodes CASSAGNTIYF.

The gene calls are TRBV5-8 and TRBJ2-7; tentatively, D is TRBD1 (8 bases). V was pared by 6 bases and J by 3 bases, with 25 bases between. In germline, CDR1 is SGHTS, CDR2 YDEGEE. CDR3 length: 17 amino acids. The CDR3, as DNA: TGTGCCAGCACCATTGGGCGGGAGTGGACAGGGTTCTACGAGCAGTACTTC. Encoded protein: CASTIGREWTGFYEQYF.

The rearrangement joins TRBV12-5 to TRBJ2-1; 10 nucleotides align to TRBD2. The CDR3 contains 20 residues. CDR1 and CDR2 (germline): LGHNT, FRNRAP. The V segment lost 5 bases and the J segment 0 bases; nucleotides outside the gene matches: 16. The CDR3 DNA follows: TGTGCTAGTGGTCTCCGGGTCGTGCTAGCGGGGGATCACTCCTACAATGAGCAGTTCTTC. Its protein product is CASGLRVVLAGDHSYNEQFF.

The chain is built from TRBV6-5 and TRBJ2-7; TRBD2 is a possible D gene (6 bases). V lost 0 bases and J lost 5, with 11 bases in between. The length of the CDR3 is 14 residues. Germline V gene sequence: CDR1 MNHEY, CDR2 SVGAGI. This CDR3 is CASSYSRGDHEQYF. DNA for the CDR3: TGTGCCAGCAGTTACTCCCGCGGGGATCACGAGCAGTACTTC.

The chain is built from TRBV7-2 and TRBJ1-3, with D perhaps matching TRBD1 (6 bases). The CDR3 spans 14 residues. The V end lost 4 bases, the J end lost 6 bases, and 13 bases lay between the germline ends. Germline CDR1 and CDR2: SGHTA and FQGNSA. In nucleotides, the CDR3 is TGTGCCAGCAGCTCCCGGGACACCATAAACACCATATATTTT. Amino acids: CASSSRDTINTIYF.

The chain has TRBV30 and TRBJ2-5; D perhaps matches TRBD2 (5 bases). The CDR3 has 14 residues. The V and J ends lost 0 bases and 2 bases respectively, with 10 bases between them. Looked up from germline, CDR1 is GTSNPN and CDR2 is SVGIG (reference sequence). The chain's CDR3 is CAWSVERRQETQYF. In nucleotides, the CDR3 is TGTGCCTGGAGTGTGGAGCGGAGGCAAGAGACCCAGTACTTC.

This clone was seen once. The gene calls are TRBV7-2 and TRBJ1-6; 11 bases fit TRBD1. Per the germline V gene, CDR1 is SGHTA and CDR2 is FQGNSA. Trimming took 5 bases from V and 10 from J; bases not matched to a gene: 7. The CDR3 totals 15 residues. CDR3 DNA sequence: TGTGCCAGCAGCACCCGGACAGGGGGCAACTCACCCCTCCACTTT. It codes for CASSTRTGGNSPLHF.

This clone was seen once. V is TRBV5-6 and J is TRBJ2-3, with TRBD2 as a possible D gene (5 bases). The germline V and J ends were trimmed by 3 bases and 0 bases, with 11 bases remaining between them. The germline CDR1 and CDR2 sequences are SGHDT and YYEEEE. This CDR3 comprises 15 residues. CDR3 amino acids: CASSWGRTSTDTQYF. The CDR3 coding sequence is TGTGCCAGCAGCTGGGGTAGGACTAGCACAGATACGCAGTATTTT.

The rearrangement joins TRBV7-8 to TRBJ2-5, with a weak D call TRBD1 (6 bases). The CDR3 has 13 amino acids. V gave up 1 base and J gave up 5 bases, with 8 bases separating them. Per the germline V gene, CDR1 is SGHVS and CDR2 is FQNEAQ. For the CDR3, the DNA is TGTGCCAGCAGCTTAGAGGGGGTGGAGACCCAGTACTTC. This gives the protein CASSLEGVETQYF.

The chain joins TRBV21-1 to TRBJ1-4; no DNA check was done on the table's D call, TRBD1. TRBV21-1 is designated a pseudogene. This CDR3 is 16 amino acids long. This CDR3 is CASSKRDRATNEKLFF. For the CDR3, the DNA is TGTGCCAGCAGCAAAAGGGACAGGGCAACTAATGAAAAACTGTTTTTT.

This clone was found a few times. The CDR3 is CASSGGDRVLYEQYF. CDR3 DNA sequence: TGTGCCAGCAGCGGCGGGGACAGGGTTTTATACGAGCAGTACTTC. This chain links TRBV7-9 with TRBJ2-7; TRBD1 matches at 9 bases. This CDR3 is built from 15 residues. The V gene's germline CDR1 is SEHNR and CDR2 FQNEAQ (reference sequence). The J segment lost 4 bases and the V segment lost 5 bases, leaving 9 bases of the junction unmatched. The entire variable domain, with the rest obtained from reference TRBV7-9 and TRBJ2-7, is as follows: DTGVSQNPRHKITKRGQNVTFRCDPISEHNRLYWYRQTLGQGPEFLTYFQNEAQLEKSRLLSDRFSAERPKGSFSTLEIQRTEQGDSAMYLCASSGGDRVLYEQYFGPGTRLTVT.

The chain carries TRBV7-6 and TRBJ2-1; 9 bases are shared with TRBD2. V shed 4 bases and J 4 bases; nucleotides not matched to a gene: 17. Germline CDR1 is SGHVS and CDR2 is FNYEAQ. The CDR3 spans 19 residues. DNA of the CDR3: TGTGCCAGCAGCTCCAGTCTAGTCCTAGCGGGGCCCCAGTACAATGAGCAGTTCTTC. This gives the protein CASSSSLVLAGPQYNEQFF. The whole variable domain, remainder taken from reference TRBV7-6 and TRBJ2-1, is GAGVSQSPRYKVTKRGQDVALRCDPISGHVSLYWYRQALGQGPEFLTYFNYEAQQDKSGLPNDRFSAERPEGSISTLTIQRTEQRDSAMYRCASSSSLVLAGPQYNEQFFGPGTRLTVL.

This chain joins TRBV15 and TRBJ1-6, with a tentative D call TRBD1 (6 bases). CDR1 LNHNV and CDR2 YYDKDF come from the germline V gene (reference sequence). The CDR3 contains 17 residues. V was trimmed by 4 bases and J by 5 bases, leaving 18 bases between them. The DNA of the CDR3 is TGTGCCACCAGCAAGCCCCCGACAGGAAAGAATAATTCACCCCTCCACTTT. Its protein product is CATSKPPTGKNNSPLHF. The whole variable domain, remainder taken from reference TRBV15 and TRBJ1-6, is DAMVIQNPRYQVTQFGKPVTLSCSQTLNHNVMYWYQQKSSQAPKLLFHYYDKDFNNEADTPDNFQSRRPNTSFCFLDIRSPGLGDTAMYLCATSKPPTGKNNSPLHFGNGTRLTVT.

This clone appeared once. The chain couples TRBV6-5 to TRBJ2-7; TRBD2 agrees at 8 bases. There are 14 residues in the CDR3. The V segment lost 6 bases and the J segment 1 base; nucleotides outside the gene matches: 5. Germline CDR1 is MNHEY and CDR2 is SVGAGI. CDR3 protein: CASSRSGTSYEQYF. The CDR3 DNA follows: TGTGCCAGCAGCCGTAGCGGGACATCCTACGAGCAGTACTTC.

The chain carries TRBV7-2 and TRBJ1-6; D call uncertain. V was pared by 2 bases and J by 0 bases, with 14 bases between. The CDR3 contains 18 residues. The germline gives CDR1 SGHTA, CDR2 FQGNSA. Here the CDR3 DNA reads TGTGCCAGCAGCTTAACCGCCCGCCATAGCTCCTATAATTCACCCCTCCACTTT. Encoded protein: CASSLTARHSSYNSPLHF. The full variable domain, rest sourced from reference TRBV7-2 and TRBJ1-6, is GAGVSQSPSNKVTEKGKDVELRCDPISGHTALYWYRQSLGQGLEFLIYFQGNSAPDKSGLPSDRFSAERTGGSVSTLTIQRTQQEDSAVYLCASSLTARHSSYNSPLHFGNGTRLTVT.

The genes are TRBV24-1 and TRBJ2-3, with D maybe TRBD2 (5 bases). CDR1 is KGHDR, CDR2 SFDVKD, per germline. V dropped 9 bases and J dropped 1 base, with 16 bases sitting between them. The CDR3 totals 15 residues. As DNA, the CDR3 is TGTGCCACCGGGAGCCAGGACTGGCGCACAGATACGCAGTATTTT. This codes for CATGSQDWRTDTQYF.

This clone was detected only once. This chain connects TRBV19 to TRBJ1-1, with D possibly matching TRBD1 (5 bases). The CDR3 contains 11 residues. Germline V gene data show CDR1 as LNHDA and CDR2 as SQIVND (reference sequence). CDR3 sequence reads: CSSPGEGEAFF. The CDR3 DNA sequence: TGTAGCTCTCCGGGGGAGGGTGAAGCTTTCTTT.

This clone has just one count. V usage is TRBV28 and J usage is TRBJ1-2, with 8 bases matching TRBD1. The CDR3 extends over 13 amino acids. CDR1 is MDHEN, CDR2 SYDVKM, per germline. V trimming: 5 bases; J trimming: 6 bases; junction bases outside the gene matches: 5. CDR3 sequence (DNA): TGTGCCAGCAGTCAGGGACAGGAGGATGGCTACACCTTC. Translated, it gives CASSQGQEDGYTF.

This clone was found once. The chain joins TRBV30 to TRBJ1-5; 10 nucleotides line up with TRBD1. The CDR3 consists of 13 residues. Looked up from germline, CDR1 is GTSNPN and CDR2 is SVGIG (reference sequence). Losses at the gene ends were 4 bases for V and 5 bases for J; bases not matched to a gene: 2. The CDR3 here is CAWTGTGDQPQHF. CDR3 bases: TGTGCCTGGACTGGGACAGGGGATCAGCCCCAGCATTTT.

CDR3: CASRQGGRYEQYF. The CDR3 DNA follows: TGTGCCAGCAGGCAAGGGGGCCGTTACGAGCAGTACTTC. This chain connects TRBV12-3 or TRBV12-4 to TRBJ2-7; TRBD1 aligns across 7 bases. V was pared by 6 bases and J by 4 bases, with 6 bases of the junction left unmatched. The CDR3 is 13 residues long.

The genes are TRBV7-2 and TRBJ2-7; possibly TRBD2 for D (6 bases). The CDR3 length is 14 residues. Germline values: CDR1 SGHTA, CDR2 FQGNSA. Trimming left V 2 bases short and J 0 bases short, with 8 bases between. The CDR3 coding sequence is TGTGCCAGCAGCTTAACGGGGGTCTCCTACGAGCAGTACTTC. Its protein product is CASSLTGVSYEQYF.

V usage is TRBV13 and J usage is TRBJ2-5; 9 positions agree with TRBD2. The trim removed 2 bases at V and 3 bases at J, leaving 1 base unmatched. The length of the CDR3 is 14 residues. Germline CDR1 and CDR2: PRHDT and FYEKMQ (reference sequence). The CDR3 sequence is CASSLRLAEETQYF. As DNA, the CDR3 is TGTGCCAGCAGCTTACGACTAGCGGAAGAGACCCAGTACTTC.

The CDR3 coding sequence is TGCGCCAGCAGCTTAAAATCCCAGGGGCTAGGGCAGTACTTC. Translation gives CASSLKSQGLGQYF. The rearrangement uses TRBV5-1 and TRBJ2-7, with D possibly being TRBD1 (6 bases). V was shortened by 2 bases and J by 9 bases, with 18 bases between the two germline ends. This CDR3 spans 14 amino acids. Germline V gene lookup returns CDR1 SGHRS and CDR2 YFSETQ.